Below are 13 T cell receptor beta chains sequenced from a single sample in a study of spatial heterogeneity in lung cancer. No antigen has been identified for these receptors. Stated time point: sample taken at primary tumor resection. From the 5' RACE reads, TCRdb called clonotypes with MiXCR, one entry per CDR3 protein. The sample has about 7,000 distinct CDR3 sequences, about an eighth seen once; the top ten hold approximately 8.1%. Regarding the study as a whole: Expanded alpha and beta TCR counts within tumors tracked tumor mutation counts.

The source material was lung tumor tissue, sampled at surgery. These receptors were obtained from a male donor with early-stage non-small cell lung cancer.

In its sample, this clonotype is medium-sized (0.01 to 0.1%). The chain has TRBV20-1 and TRBJ1-6; the D gene is possibly TRBD1 (5 bases). The germline V and J ends were trimmed by 3 bases and 5 bases, with 11 bases remaining between them. CDR1 is DFQATT, CDR2 SNEGSKA, per germline (reference sequence). This CDR3 region has 14 residues. The CDR3 region is CSASGGDNNSPLHF. The CDR3 DNA reads as TGCAGTGCTAGCGGGGGAGATAATAATTCACCCCTCCACTTT.

This clonotype qualifies as medium-sized. The gene calls are TRBV4-2 and TRBJ2-6; 11 positions agree with TRBD1. Unmatched junction bases numbered 9, after V lost 1 base and J lost 4 bases. Germline V CDR1 and CDR2: LGHNA, YNFKEQ. The CDR3 is made up of 19 amino acids. This CDR3 is CASSQATAGQGAGANVLTF. DNA of the CDR3: TGTGCCAGCAGCCAAGCCACCGCCGGACAGGGGGCCGGGGCCAACGTCCTGACTTTC.

By share of the sample, this clonotype is medium-sized. J is TRBJ1-1 and V is TRBV7-2; possibly TRBD1 for D (6 bases). Trimming cost V 2 bases and J 11 bases, with 15 bases left between them. Germline V CDR1 and CDR2: SGHTA, FQGNSA. There are 13 residues in the CDR3. The CDR3 region is CASSLSGGGAAFF. The DNA for the CDR3 is TGTGCCAGCAGCTTATCAGGCGGGGGGGCCGCTTTCTTT.

There are many counts of this clonotype. The chain uses TRBV27 and TRBJ2-5; D remains unclear. The CDR3 contains 13 residues. Germline CDR1 reads MNHEY; CDR2 reads SMNVEV (reference sequence). The V end lost 5 bases, the J end lost 0 bases, and 7 bases lay between the germline ends. Here the CDR3 DNA reads TGTGCCAGCAGTCCTCAGTACCAAGAGACCCAGTACTTC. Its protein product is CASSPQYQETQYF.

The V and J genes are TRBV6-2 or TRBV6-3 and TRBJ1-1; 9 nucleotides agree with TRBD1. The germline V gene has CDR1 MNHEY and CDR2 SVGEGT. CDR3 length: 14 amino acids. Losses at the gene ends were 6 bases for V and 7 bases for J; bases not matched to a gene: 9. As DNA, the CDR3 is TGTGCCAGCAGCAAACTGCGGACAGGGGTTGAAGCTTTCTTT. Its translation is CASSKLRTGVEAFF.

This clonotype came up many times. This chain links TRBV20-1 with TRBJ1-1; TRBD1 is a possible D gene (6 bases). The length of the CDR3 is 15 residues. The germline CDR1 and CDR2 sequences are DFQATT and SNEGSKA (reference sequence). V lost 2 bases to trimming and J lost 1 base, with 14 bases between them. The CDR3 is CSARPPTGKNTEAFF. CDR3 DNA sequence: TGCAGTGCTAGACCCCCGACAGGCAAGAACACTGAAGCTTTCTTT.

In its sample, this clonotype was seen many times. The chain is built from TRBV2 and TRBJ1-1, with a weak D call TRBD1 (5 bases). This CDR3 has 17 residues. CDR1 SNHLY and CDR2 FYNNEI come from the germline V gene. Between the trimmed V and J ends, which lost 6 bases and 4 bases, there was a span of 24 bases. The DNA for the CDR3 is TGTGCCAGCAGCCCTCCCCAGGGATTGGGGGGTCGCACTGAAGCTTTCTTT. This codes for CASSPPQGLGGRTEAFF.

The J gene is TRBJ1-1, the V gene TRBV27; weak D call: TRBD1 (5 bases). The germline V gene has CDR1 MNHEY and CDR2 SMNVEV (reference sequence). This CDR3 comprises 13 residues. With 6 bases removed from V and 3 bases from J, the gap between germline ends came to 11 bases. The CDR3 sequence: CASSRQRDTEAFF. The DNA of the CDR3 is TGTGCCAGCAGCCGACAGAGAGACACTGAAGCTTTCTTT.

This clonotype qualifies as medium-sized. The J gene is TRBJ1-5, the V gene TRBV12-3 or TRBV12-4; D might be TRBD1 (5 bases). Trimming pared 6 bases from V and 1 base from J, leaving 16 bases between. The CDR3 is 16 residues long. CDR3 sequence (DNA): TGTGCCAGCAGCTCACGTTTTGGGGGGAGCAATCAGCCCCAGCATTTT. Translating gives CASSSRFGGSNQPQHF.

This clonotype was picked up many times. The chain joins TRBV20-1 to TRBJ2-1; D remains unclear. The CDR3 loop spans 13 amino acids. CDR1 DFQATT and CDR2 SNEGSKA come from the germline V gene (reference sequence). Deletions cut 3 bases from V and 7 bases from J, with 13 bases between. The CDR3 spells CSARGFPENEQFF. Here the CDR3 DNA reads TGCAGTGCTAGGGGATTCCCCGAAAATGAGCAGTTCTTC.

This clonotype has ten or more counts. The V call is TRBV28, the J call TRBJ1-2; unclear D gene. Looked up from germline, CDR1 is MDHEN and CDR2 is SYDVKM. V was clipped by 7 bases and J by 4 bases, with 22 bases between them. CDR3 length: 16 amino acids. The CDR3 region has the DNA TGTGCCAGCATCAGCAACGACATGAGTTTCCTCTATGGCTACACCTTC. Amino acid sequence: CASISNDMSFLYGYTF.

The chain employs TRBV11-3 and TRBJ2-5, with TRBD1 matching over 7 bases. J was trimmed by 5 bases and V by 5 bases; bases with no gene match: 11. There are 15 residues in the CDR3. Germline lookup yields CDR1 SGHNT and CDR2 YENEEA. DNA of the CDR3: TGTGCCAGCAGCGTCGGGACAGACGCTCGGGAGACCCAGTACTTC. Translation gives CASSVGTDARETQYF.

The V and J genes are TRBV5-6 and TRBJ2-4, with 8 bases that match TRBD1. The CDR3 is 15 residues long. The germline CDR1 and CDR2 sequences are SGHDT and YYEEEE. V trimming: 5 bases; J trimming: 8 bases; junction bases outside the gene matches: 12. The CDR3 loop is CASRGLGQGGDIQYF. In nucleotides, the CDR3 is TGTGCCAGCAGAGGATTAGGACAGGGCGGGGACATTCAGTACTTC. The full variable domain, its missing parts supplied by reference TRBV5-6 and TRBJ2-4, is DAGVTQSPTHLIKTRGQQVTLRCSPKSGHDTVSWYQQALGQGPQFIFQYYEEEERQRGNFPDRFSGHQFPNYSSELNVNALLLGDSALYLCASRGLGQGGDIQYFGAGTRLSVL.